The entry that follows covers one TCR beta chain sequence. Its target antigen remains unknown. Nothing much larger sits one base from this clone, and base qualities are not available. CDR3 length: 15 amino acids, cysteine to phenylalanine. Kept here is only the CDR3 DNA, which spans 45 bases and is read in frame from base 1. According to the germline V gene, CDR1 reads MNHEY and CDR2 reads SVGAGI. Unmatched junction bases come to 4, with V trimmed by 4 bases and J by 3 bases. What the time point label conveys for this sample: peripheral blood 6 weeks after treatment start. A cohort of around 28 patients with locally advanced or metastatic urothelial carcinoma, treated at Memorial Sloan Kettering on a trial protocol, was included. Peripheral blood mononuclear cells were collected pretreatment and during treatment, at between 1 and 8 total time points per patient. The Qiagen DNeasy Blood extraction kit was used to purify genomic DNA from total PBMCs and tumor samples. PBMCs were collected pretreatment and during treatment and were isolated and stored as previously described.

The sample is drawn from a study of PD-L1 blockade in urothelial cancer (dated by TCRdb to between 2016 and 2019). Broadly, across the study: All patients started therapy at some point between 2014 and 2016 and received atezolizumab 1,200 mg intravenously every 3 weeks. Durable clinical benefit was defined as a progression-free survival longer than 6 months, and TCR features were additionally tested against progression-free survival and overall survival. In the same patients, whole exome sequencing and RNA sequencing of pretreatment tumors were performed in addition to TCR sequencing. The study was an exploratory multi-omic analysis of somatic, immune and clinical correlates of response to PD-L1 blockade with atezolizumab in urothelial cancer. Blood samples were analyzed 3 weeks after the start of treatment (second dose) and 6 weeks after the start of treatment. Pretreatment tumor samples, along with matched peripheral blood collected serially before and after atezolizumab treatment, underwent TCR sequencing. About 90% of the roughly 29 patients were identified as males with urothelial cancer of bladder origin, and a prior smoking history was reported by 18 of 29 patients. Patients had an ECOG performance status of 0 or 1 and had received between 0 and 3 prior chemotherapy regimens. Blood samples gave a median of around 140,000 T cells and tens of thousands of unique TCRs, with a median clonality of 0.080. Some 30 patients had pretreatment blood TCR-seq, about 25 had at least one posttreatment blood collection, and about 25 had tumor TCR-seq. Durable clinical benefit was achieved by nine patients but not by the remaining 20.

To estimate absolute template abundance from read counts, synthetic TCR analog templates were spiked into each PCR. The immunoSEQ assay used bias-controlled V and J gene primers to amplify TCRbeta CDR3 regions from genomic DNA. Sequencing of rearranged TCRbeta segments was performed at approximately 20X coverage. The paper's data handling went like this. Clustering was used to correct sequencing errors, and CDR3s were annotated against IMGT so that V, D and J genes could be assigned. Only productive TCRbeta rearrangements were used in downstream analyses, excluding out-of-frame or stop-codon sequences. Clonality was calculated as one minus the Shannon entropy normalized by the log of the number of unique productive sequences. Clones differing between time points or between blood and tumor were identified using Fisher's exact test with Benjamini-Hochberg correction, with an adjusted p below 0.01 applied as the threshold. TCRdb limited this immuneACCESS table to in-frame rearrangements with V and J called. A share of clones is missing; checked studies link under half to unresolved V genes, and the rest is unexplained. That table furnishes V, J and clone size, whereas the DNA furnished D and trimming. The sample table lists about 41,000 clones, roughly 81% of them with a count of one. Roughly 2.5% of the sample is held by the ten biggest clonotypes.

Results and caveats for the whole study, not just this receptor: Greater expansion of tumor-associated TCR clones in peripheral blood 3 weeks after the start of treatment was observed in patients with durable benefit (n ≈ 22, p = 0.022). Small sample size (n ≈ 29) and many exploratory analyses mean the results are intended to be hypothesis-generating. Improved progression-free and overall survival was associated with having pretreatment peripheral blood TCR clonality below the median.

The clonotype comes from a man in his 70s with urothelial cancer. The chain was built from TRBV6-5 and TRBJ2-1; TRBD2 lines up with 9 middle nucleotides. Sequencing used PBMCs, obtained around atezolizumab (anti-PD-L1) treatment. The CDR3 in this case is CASSWREGFYNEQFF. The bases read TGTGCCAGCAGTTGGCGGGAGGGTTTCTACAATGAGCAGTTCTTC.